These 8 T cell receptor beta chains came from one sample sequenced in a study of Graves' ophthalmopathy and Graves' hyperthyroidism. From RNA, the CDR3 regions of TCR beta chains were amplified and sequenced. The library came from an HTBI-primed first-round RT-PCR and a second-round multiplex PCR. One entry per CDR3 protein results from TCRdb running MiXCR on the multiplex PCR reads. The sample includes some 400,000 distinct CDR3 sequences, 15% to 20% of them seen just once. The sample taken for sequencing was peripheral blood. The receptors originated from a woman under 30 with Graves' ophthalmopathy.

This clonotype was counted many times. The chain uses TRBV7-2 and TRBJ2-7; D call uncertain. The CDR3 length is 11 residues. Germline-derived CDR1 and CDR2 are SGHTA and FQGNSA. Trimming cost V 5 bases and J 0 bases, with 2 bases left between them. This CDR3 is CASSASYEQYF. The CDR3 DNA reads TGTGCCAGCAGCGCCTCCTACGAGCAGTACTTC.

Ten or more counts support this clonotype. The gene calls are TRBV28 and TRBJ1-3; TRBD1 is a possible D gene (6 bases). Per germline, CDR1 MDHEN and CDR2 SYDVKM. V lost 5 bases to trimming and J lost 0 bases, with 14 bases between them. The CDR3 consists of 16 residues. DNA for the CDR3: TGTGCCAGCAGTCCACTCGGGACACGCTCTGGAAACACCATATATTTT. Amino acid sequence: CASSPLGTRSGNTIYF.

This clonotype was recorded at least ten times. CDR3 sequence (DNA): TGTGCCAGCAGTTACCAGGGGGCCCTTGAGCAGTACTTC. Residues: CASSYQGALEQYF. The genes are TRBV6-2 or TRBV6-3 and TRBJ2-7, with TRBD1 matching 8 bases. Trimming removed 2 bases from V and 7 bases from J; junction bases left unmatched: 4. Germline V gene data show CDR1 as MNHEY and CDR2 as SVGEGT. CDR3 size: 13 residues.

This clonotype was detected ten times or more. The chain is built from TRBV10-3 and TRBJ1-5, with unresolved D. Deletions cut 3 bases from V and 0 bases from J, with 12 bases between. Germline assignment: CDR1 ENHRY and CDR2 SYGVKD. This CDR3 has 16 residues. CDR3 in amino acids: CAISDVRDPSNQPQHF. The CDR3 DNA is TGTGCCATCAGTGACGTACGAGATCCTAGCAATCAGCCCCAGCATTTT.

This clonotype occurred many times. The chain carries TRBV28 and TRBJ1-6, with D possibly being TRBD1 (5 bases). V dropped 5 bases and J dropped 9 bases, with 17 bases sitting between them. Looked up from germline, CDR1 is MDHEN and CDR2 is SYDVKM. This CDR3 comprises 15 residues. In DNA, the CDR3 is TGTGCCAGCAGTCTCCTCGGGGGGACTAGTTCACCCCTCCACTTT. This translates into CASSLLGGTSSPLHF.

This clonotype has a count of ten or more. The V call is TRBV20-1, the J call TRBJ1-1; 12 nucleotides align to TRBD1. The CDR3 sequence is 18 residues long. V dropped 3 bases and J dropped 0; count of bases not matched to a gene: 11. Germline loops: CDR1 DFQATT, CDR2 SNEGSKA (reference sequence). The DNA for the CDR3 is TGCAGTGCTAGGACCCGCCGGGACAGGGGGCGCGTGAACACTGAAGCTTTCTTT. This encodes CSARTRRDRGRVNTEAFF.

CDR3 region: CASGPESNQPQHF. CDR3 nucleotide sequence: TGTGCTAGTGGTCCGGAAAGCAATCAGCCCCAGCATTTT. The chain has TRBV12-5 and TRBJ1-5; D uncertain. Germline V lookup: CDR1 LGHNT, CDR2 FRNRAP. The CDR3 is 13 amino acids. The V gene lost 5 bases and the J gene lost 1 base, with 6 bases spanning the gap. Filled out from reference TRBV12-5 and TRBJ1-5, the complete variable domain reads DARVTQTPRHKVTEMGQEVTMRCQPILGHNTVFWYRQTMMQGLELLAYFRNRAPLDDSGMPKDRFSAEMPDATLATLKIQPSEPRDSAVYFCASGPESNQPQHFGDGTRLSIL.

The chain uses TRBV6-1 and TRBJ1-1; D call uncertain. This CDR3 contains 14 residues. Per the germline V gene, CDR1 is MNHNS and CDR2 is SASEGT. The germline V and J ends were trimmed by 4 bases and 7 bases, with 16 bases remaining between them. CDR3 protein: CASSGVDATIEAFF. CDR3 in DNA: TGTGCCAGCAGTGGGGTCGACGCAACCATTGAAGCTTTCTTT.